Listed below are T cell receptor beta chains from one sample, sequenced in a study of blood T cell repertoires in COVID-19. TCRdb keeps only in-frame clones here, not all; method: immunoSEQ multiplex PCR. The repertoire consists of hundreds of thousands of clones, with 80% to 90% occurring once and the leading ten covering approximately 0.3%. Sequencing input: peripheral blood. The receptors derive from a woman aged 18-29 years with acute or convalescent COVID-19. Both conserved end residues are part of each CDR3. A D gene is named only where the DNA matches it firmly. A row's size may be missing; if present it is once, few, many or a size class.

TRBV24-1	TRBD1	-	TRBJ1-4	TGTGCCACCAGTGATTTCCGACAGGGTGGAGGTGAAAAACTGTTTTTT	CATSDFRQGGGEKLFF
TRBV12-3/TRBV12-4	-	-	TRBJ1-3	TGTGCCAGCAGTTTAGCCTCCTACACCATATATTTT	CASSLASYTIYF
TRBV24-1	TRBD1	-	TRBJ2-1	TGTGCCACCAGTGATCCCCGCCGACAGGGGGAAAATGAGCAGTTCTTC	CATSDPRRQGENEQFF
TRBV6-5	-	-	TRBJ1-5	TGTGCCAGCAGCCTAGCTCGGGTAGGTCAGCCCCAGCATTTT	CASSLARVGQPQHF
TRBV21-1	-	-	TRBJ1-2	TGTGCCAGCAGCAAATCCAGGGTCTGTGGCTATGGCTACACCTTC	CASSKSRVCGYGYTF
TRBV3-1/TRBV3-2	-	-	TRBJ1-1	TGTGCCAGCAGCCAGGTGGGGGGGAACACTGAAGCTTTCTTT	CASSQVGGNTEAFF
TRBV2	-	-	TRBJ1-2	TGTGCCAGCTCGGTAGAATATGGCTACACCTTC	CASSVEYGYTF
TRBV30	TRBD1	-	TRBJ1-1	TGTGCCTGGAGTGTAGGGGGCAGGTACACTGAAGCTTTCTTT	CAWSVGGRYTEAFF
TRBV13	-	-	TRBJ1-5	TGTGCCAGCAGCTTACGGTCAGGGGATCAGCCCCAGCATTTT	CASSLRSGDQPQHF
TRBV28	-	-	TRBJ1-6	TGTGCCAGCAGTTTCGGACAGAGCAATTCACCCCTCCACTTT	CASSFGQSNSPLHF
TRBV19	-	few	TRBJ2-6	TGTGCCAGTAGTATCAGGGAGGATGGGGCCAACGTCCTGACTTTC	CASSIREDGANVLTF
TRBV3-1/TRBV3-2	TRBD2	-	TRBJ2-7	TGTGCCAGCAGCCAACCGGGACTAGGAGTCTACGAGCAGTACTTC	CASSQPGLGVYEQYF
TRBV5-4	TRBD1	-	TRBJ1-2	TGTGCCAGCAGCTTGGTAGGGGGCGATGGCTACACCTTC	CASSLVGGDGYTF
TRBV5-1	-	once	TRBJ2-7	TGCGCCAGCAGCCCCCTGTCGCCGAGCTCCTACGAGCAGTACTTC	CASSPLSPSSYEQYF
TRBV6-2/TRBV6-3	TRBD1	-	TRBJ1-4	TGTGCCAGCAGTTTCGGACAGGGGGCAGGGAAAAAACTGTTTTTT	CASSFGQGAGKKLFF
TRBV9	-	-	TRBJ1-5	TGTGCCAGCAGCGTAGATGGCGGGTCCAATCAGCCCCAGCATTTT	CASSVDGGSNQPQHF
TRBV12-5	-	few	TRBJ1-5	TGTGCTAGTGGTTTGACGGGAAAAGGCAATCAGCCCCAGCATTTT	CASGLTGKGNQPQHF
TRBV4-3	TRBD1	-	TRBJ2-1	TGCGCCAGCAGCCAAGAACAGGGGGTGGGCTACAATGAGCAGTTCTTC	CASSQEQGVGYNEQFF
TRBV20-1	-	-	TRBJ1-3	TGCAGTGCTCTCTTTGGAAACACCATATATTTT	CSALFGNTIYF
TRBV15	TRBD1	few	TRBJ1-1	TGTGCCACCAGCACGATACGGGACAGCGGGGAAGCTTTCTTT	CATSTIRDSGEAFF
TRBV4-1	-	-	TRBJ2-5	TGCGCCAGCAGCCAAGGGCGACTTAGTGAGACCCAGTACTTC	CASSQGRLSETQYF
TRBV4-2	TRBD2	-	TRBJ2-5	TGTGCCAGCAGCCAAGTCAGGGATTTTGCGGGGGGGCGAGAGACCCAGTACTTC	CASSQVRDFAGGRETQYF
TRBV6-2/TRBV6-3	TRBD1	-	TRBJ1-2	TGTGCCAGCAGTTACCCACCATACAGGGGGACCTATGGCTACACCTTC	CASSYPPYRGTYGYTF
TRBV3-1/TRBV3-2	TRBD1	-	TRBJ1-2	TGTGCCAGCAGCCTCTCGGACAGGGGGCCCTACTATGGCTACACCTTC	CASSLSDRGPYYGYTF
TRBV19	TRBD1	once	TRBJ2-2	TGTGCCAGTAGTAGCAGGGGGCGGAGGAACACCGGGGAGCTGTTTTTT	CASSSRGRRNTGELFF
TRBV19	TRBD1	-	TRBJ2-3	TGTGCCAGTAGTATAGATCGTTACAGGGGTAGCACAGATACGCAGTATTTT	CASSIDRYRGSTDTQYF
TRBV14	TRBD1	many	TRBJ1-1	TGTGCCAGCAGGCAAAATCAAGGGGACAGGGTTACTGAAGCTTTCTTT	CASRQNQGDRVTEAFF
TRBV6-2/TRBV6-3	TRBD1	-	TRBJ1-5	TGTGCCAGCAGTGACCGATACAGGGGCCCCCAGCATTTT	CASSDRYRGPQHF
TRBV6-1	TRBD1	-	TRBJ1-2	TGTGCCAGCAGTGTGCTCCTCTGGCACAGGGGAAGTTATGGCTACACCTTC	CASSVLLWHRGSYGYTF
TRBV15	TRBD1	-	TRBJ1-2	TGTGCCACCAGCAGATGGGACAGCGATCCTTCTCCCGGCTACACCTTC	CATSRWDSDPSPGYTF
TRBV7-2	TRBD2	-	TRBJ2-1	TGTGCCAGCAGCCCTAGCGGAGAGCAGTTCTTC	CASSPSGEQFF
TRBV6-6	-	-	TRBJ1-2	TGTGCCAGCAGTTACTCGAGGGCGGATTATGGCTACACCTTC	CASSYSRADYGYTF
TRBV10-3	-	-	TRBJ1-2	TGTGCCATCAGTGAGTTGCAGGGTTCCTATGGCTACACCTTC	CAISELQGSYGYTF
TRBV5-4	TRBD1	few	TRBJ1-3	TGTGCCAGCAGCTCCTCCCCCGGGACAGGTCGATTTAAGGACACCATATATTTT	CASSSSPGTGRFKDTIYF
TRBV7-8	-	-	TRBJ1-2	TGTGCCAGCAGCCAGCTCGGGGTCTACACCTTC	CASSQLGVYTF
TRBV5-1	-	-	TRBJ1-1	TGCGCCAGCAGCCTCGGCTCGGGGGGAGGGAGTGAGGAGGCTTTCTTT	CASSLGSGGGSEEAFF
TRBV4-1	-	-	TRBJ1-6	TGCGCCAGCAGCCAAGTTCAGGGTTCACCCCTCCACTTT	CASSQVQGSPLHF
TRBV4-1	-	-	TRBJ2-7	TGCGCCAGCAGCCAAGTCGGAGCAAGCTACGAGCAGTACTTC	CASSQVGASYEQYF
TRBV18	TRBD1	-	TRBJ1-2	TGTGCCAGCTCACCAGGGACAGGGTTAGACGGCTACACCTTC	CASSPGTGLDGYTF
TRBV6-5	-	-	TRBJ1-5	TGTGCCAGCACCCGGAGTTTCAATCAGCCCCAGCATTTT	CASTRSFNQPQHF
TRBV7-9	TRBD2	-	TRBJ2-7	TGTGCCAGCAGCTCCTGGGGGCTAGCGGGGGTCGCGTACTTC	CASSSWGLAGVAYF
TRBV27	-	-	TRBJ2-3	TGTGCCAGCAGGGGGTGGGGGGGGGCAGCAGATACGCAGTATTTT	CASRGWGGAADTQYF
TRBV3-1/TRBV3-2	TRBD2	-	TRBJ2-1	TGTGCCAGCAGCCAGGGACTAGCGGGGGGGCGTGTGCAGTTCTTC	CASSQGLAGGRVQFF
TRBV2	TRBD1	few	TRBJ1-2	TGTGCCAGCAGTGGTGAGACAGGGTACTTAGGCTATGGCTACACCTTC	CASSGETGYLGYGYTF
TRBV3-1/TRBV3-2	-	-	TRBJ1-1	TGTGCCAGCAGCCAAGGAGTGCCTAACACTGAAGCTTTCTTT	CASSQGVPNTEAFF
TRBV12-3/TRBV12-4	-	-	TRBJ2-1	TGTGCCAGCAGTCATAATGAGCAGTTCTTC	CASSHNEQFF
TRBV4-1	-	-	TRBJ1-2	TGCGCCAGCAGCCCGGCAAGGGGCTATGGCTACACCTTC	CASSPARGYGYTF
TRBV19	-	-	TRBJ1-1	TGTGCCAGTAGTCCCAAAGCCAGGACTGAAGCTTTCTTT	CASSPKARTEAFF
TRBV18	TRBD1	-	TRBJ2-1	TGTGCCAGCTACCCCGACAGGGTACACAATGAGCAGTTCTTC	CASYPDRVHNEQFF
TRBV2	TRBD2	-	TRBJ2-1	TGTGCCAGCAGTGTAAAACTAGCGGGCAATGAGCAGTTCTTC	CASSVKLAGNEQFF
TRBV6-1	-	-	TRBJ2-6	TGTGCCAGCAGTGCGGGACACCTCTCTGGGGCCAACGTCCTGACTTTC	CASSAGHLSGANVLTF
TRBV4-2	-	-	TRBJ1-5	TGTGCCAGCAGCCAACAGGGAAGGAATAGCAATCAGCCCCAGCATTTT	CASSQQGRNSNQPQHF
TRBV5-4	TRBD1	-	TRBJ1-2	TGTGCCAGCAGCAAACCGGGACAGGGAGACTATGGCTACACCTTC	CASSKPGQGDYGYTF
TRBV27	TRBD2	-	TRBJ2-3	TGTGCCAGCAGTCCCGGACTAGCGGGGAACACAGATACGCAGTATTTT	CASSPGLAGNTDTQYF
TRBV19	TRBD2	-	TRBJ2-3	TGTGCCAGTAGTTCGTGGACTAGCGGGGGTAGCACAGATACGCAGTATTTT	CASSSWTSGGSTDTQYF